This T cell receptor (beta chain) was captured in a study of T cells in Graves' hyperthyroidism and ophthalmopathy. Amplification of TCR beta CDR3 regions was performed using RNA transcripts as template. HTBI primers drove first-round RT-PCR of the TCR CDR3. TCRdb re-derived calls from the multiplex PCR reads in MiXCR, one entry per CDR3 protein. The table lists around 240,000 distinct CDR3 sequences, less than 15% of them singletons. V lost 8 bases and J 6 bases, leaving 12 bases between the germline ends. The CDR3 runs to 13 residues. The germline CDR1 and CDR2 sequences are KGHDR and SFDVKD. Participants, patients aged 18 to 65, had newly diagnosed hyperthyroidism with a duration under 2 months. Patients were excluded because of uncontrolled infection, other autoimmune disease, pregnancy or lactation. The sample holds many counts of this clonotype.

Sequencing input: blood. This chain links TRBV24-1 with TRBJ1-4; D ambiguous. The receptor's source is a woman between 40 and 55 years old with Graves' hyperthyroidism that later progressed to Graves' ophthalmopathy. The CDR3 DNA follows: TGTGCCACCAAGGGCGCGGTCGATGAAAAACTGTTTTTT. Encoded protein: CATKGAVDEKLFF.